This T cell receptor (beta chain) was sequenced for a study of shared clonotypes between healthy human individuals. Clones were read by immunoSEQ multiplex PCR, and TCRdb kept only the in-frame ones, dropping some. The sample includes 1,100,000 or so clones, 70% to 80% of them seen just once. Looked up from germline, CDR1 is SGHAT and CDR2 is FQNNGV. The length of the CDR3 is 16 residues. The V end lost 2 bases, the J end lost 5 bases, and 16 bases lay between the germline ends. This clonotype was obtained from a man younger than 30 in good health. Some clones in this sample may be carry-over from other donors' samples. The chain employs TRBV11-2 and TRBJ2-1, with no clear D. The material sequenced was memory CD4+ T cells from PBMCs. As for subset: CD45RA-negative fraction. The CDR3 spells CASSLFVSRRNNEQFF. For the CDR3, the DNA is TGTGCCAGCAGCTTATTCGTTAGCCGACGCAACAATGAGCAGTTCTTC. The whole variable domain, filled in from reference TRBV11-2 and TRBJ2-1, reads EAGVAQSPRYKIIEKRQSVAFWCNPISGHATLYWYQQILGQGPKLLIQFQNNGVVDDSQLPKDRFSAERLKGVDSTLKIQPAKLEDSAVYLCASSLFVSRRNNEQFFGPGTRLTVL.